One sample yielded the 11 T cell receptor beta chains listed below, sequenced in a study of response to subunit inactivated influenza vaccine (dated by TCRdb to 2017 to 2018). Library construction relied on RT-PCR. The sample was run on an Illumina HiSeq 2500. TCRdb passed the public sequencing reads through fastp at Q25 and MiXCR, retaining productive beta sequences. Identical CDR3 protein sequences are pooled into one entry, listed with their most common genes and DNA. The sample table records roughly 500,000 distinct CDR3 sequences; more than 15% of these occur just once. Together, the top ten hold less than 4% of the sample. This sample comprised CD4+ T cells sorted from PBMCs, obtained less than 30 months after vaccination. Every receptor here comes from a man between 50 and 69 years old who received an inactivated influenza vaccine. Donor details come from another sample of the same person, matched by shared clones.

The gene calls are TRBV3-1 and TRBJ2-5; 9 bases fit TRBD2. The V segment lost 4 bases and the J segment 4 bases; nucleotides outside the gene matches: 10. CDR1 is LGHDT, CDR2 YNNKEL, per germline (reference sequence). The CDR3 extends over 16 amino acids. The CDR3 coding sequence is TGTGCCAGCAGCCCTGCGACTAGCGGAAATAGAGAGACCCAGTACTTC. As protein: CASSPATSGNRETQYF.

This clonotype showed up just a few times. The CDR3 DNA follows: TGCAGCGCAACCGGGACAGCGGGTGCAACTAATGAAAAACTGTTTTTT. It is translated as CSATGTAGATNEKLFF. J is TRBJ1-4 and V is TRBV29-1, with TRBD1 matching 7 bases. J lost 0 bases, V lost 7 bases, and 11 bases had no gene match. CDR1 SQVTM and CDR2 ANQGSEA come from the germline V gene. The length of the CDR3 is 16 residues.

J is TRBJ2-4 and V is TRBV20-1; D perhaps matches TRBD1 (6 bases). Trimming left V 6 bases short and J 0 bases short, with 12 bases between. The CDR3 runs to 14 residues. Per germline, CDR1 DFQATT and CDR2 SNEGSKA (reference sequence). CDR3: CSAQDSLAKNIQYF. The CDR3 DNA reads TGCAGTGCACAGGACAGCTTAGCCAAAAACATTCAGTACTTC.

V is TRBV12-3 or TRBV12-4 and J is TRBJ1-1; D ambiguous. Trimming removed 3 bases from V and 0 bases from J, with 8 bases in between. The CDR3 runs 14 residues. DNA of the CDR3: TGTGCCAGCAGTTTCTTAGAAATGAACACTGAAGCTTTCTTT. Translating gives CASSFLEMNTEAFF.

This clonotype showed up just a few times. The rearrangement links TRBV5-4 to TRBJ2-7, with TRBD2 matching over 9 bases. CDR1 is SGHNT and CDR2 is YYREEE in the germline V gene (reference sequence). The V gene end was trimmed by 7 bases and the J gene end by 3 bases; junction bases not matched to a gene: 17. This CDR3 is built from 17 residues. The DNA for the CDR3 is TGTGCCAGCGCTCCACCACCCAGCAGCGGGAGGAACTACGAGCAGTACTTC. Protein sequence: CASAPPPSSGRNYEQYF.

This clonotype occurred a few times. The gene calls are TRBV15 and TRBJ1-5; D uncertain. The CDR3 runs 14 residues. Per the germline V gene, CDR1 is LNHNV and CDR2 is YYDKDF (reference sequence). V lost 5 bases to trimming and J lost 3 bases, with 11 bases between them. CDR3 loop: CATSFAAVNQPQHF. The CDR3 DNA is TGTGCCACCAGCTTCGCAGCAGTCAATCAGCCCCAGCATTTT.

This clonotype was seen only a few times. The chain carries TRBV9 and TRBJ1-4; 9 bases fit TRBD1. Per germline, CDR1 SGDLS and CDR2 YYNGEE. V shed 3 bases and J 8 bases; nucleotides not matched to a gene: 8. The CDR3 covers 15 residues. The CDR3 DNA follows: TGTGCCAGCAGCGCGGCCGGGACAGGGAAAGAAAAACTGTTTTTT. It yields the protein CASSAAGTGKEKLFF. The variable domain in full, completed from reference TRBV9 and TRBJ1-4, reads DSGVTQTPKHLITATGQRVTLRCSPRSGDLSVYWYQQSLDQGLQFLIQYYNGEERAKGNILERFSAQQFPDLHSELNLSSLELGDSALYFCASSAAGTGKEKLFFGSGTQLSVL.

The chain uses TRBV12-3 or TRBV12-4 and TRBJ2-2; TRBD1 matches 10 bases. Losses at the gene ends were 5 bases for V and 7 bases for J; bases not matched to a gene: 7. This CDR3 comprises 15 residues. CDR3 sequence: CASSRDRGQVGELFF. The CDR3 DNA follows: TGTGCCAGCAGTCGAGACAGGGGGCAGGTCGGGGAGCTGTTTTTT.

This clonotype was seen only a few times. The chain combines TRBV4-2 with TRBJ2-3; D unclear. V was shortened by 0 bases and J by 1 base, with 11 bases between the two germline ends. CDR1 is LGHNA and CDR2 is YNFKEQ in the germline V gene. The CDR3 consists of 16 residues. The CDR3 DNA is TGTGCCAGCAGCCAAGAGGGTCGTAAGGGCACAGATACGCAGTATTTT. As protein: CASSQEGRKGTDTQYF.

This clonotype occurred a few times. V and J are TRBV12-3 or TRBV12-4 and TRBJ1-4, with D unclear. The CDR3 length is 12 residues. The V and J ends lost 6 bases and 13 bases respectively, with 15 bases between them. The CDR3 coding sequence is TGTGCCAGCAGCCTCAGGAGCTCAGGACTGTTTTTT. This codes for CASSLRSSGLFF.

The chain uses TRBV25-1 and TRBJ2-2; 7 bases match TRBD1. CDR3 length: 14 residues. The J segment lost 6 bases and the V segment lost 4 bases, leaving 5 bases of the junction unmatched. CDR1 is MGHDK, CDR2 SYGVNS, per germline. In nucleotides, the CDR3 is TGTGCCAGCAGTGTTACAGGGGACGCCGGGGAGCTGTTTTTT. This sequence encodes CASSVTGDAGELFF.